Listed below are T cell receptor beta chains from one sample, sequenced in a study of OX40 agonist ivuxolimab in advanced cancers. The protocol was immunoSEQ multiplex PCR, while the TCRdb copy is restricted to in-frame clones and leaves out a portion. This repertoire shows roughly 50,000 clones, about 80% found once; its top ten account for about 3.9%. Sequences were derived from CD4+ or CD8+ T cells sorted from blood, sampled in a trial of the OX40 agonist ivuxolimab. The source of these receptors is an adult with an advanced solid tumor such as melanoma, head and neck, liver or kidney cancer. CDR3s include the opening cysteine and the closing phenylalanine or tryptophan. Fields, in order: J gene, V gene, D gene, clone size, CDR3 protein, CDR3 DNA. The D gene is left open where the match is weak. Not all rows give a size; the values are once, few, many and, for expanded clones, a class.

TRBJ1-2,TRBV10-1,TRBD1,NA,CASSGPGQGNFNYGYTF,TGCGCCAGCAGTGGTCCGGGACAGGGAAATTTCAACTATGGCTACACCTTC
TRBJ2-7,TRBV28,TRBD1,NA,CASRTGALSSYEQYF,TGTGCCAGCAGAACAGGGGCACTGAGCTCCTACGAGCAGTACTTC
TRBJ2-5,TRBV28,TRBD1,NA,CASRIRGRETQYF,TGTGCCAGCAGAATCAGGGGGCGAGAGACCCAGTACTTC
TRBJ2-4,TRBV5-4,TRBD2,NA,CASSFAGGRKNIQYF,TGTGCCAGCAGCTTCGCGGGGGGGCGGAAAAACATTCAGTACTTC
TRBJ1-2,TRBV18,NA,NA,CASSPPLANYGYTF,TGTGCCAGCTCACCACCACTCGCTAACTATGGCTACACCTTC
TRBJ1-2,TRBV7-8,NA,NA,CASSSYRVANYGYTF,TGTGCCAGCAGCTCCTACAGGGTGGCGAACTATGGCTACACCTTC
TRBJ2-2,TRBV7-2,TRBD1,NA,CASSWLASGQGYTGELFF,TGTGCCAGCAGCTGGTTAGCATCGGGACAGGGCTACACCGGGGAGCTGTTTTTT
TRBJ2-1,TRBV18,TRBD2,NA,CASSRAGGYNEQFF,TGTGCCAGCTCACGAGCGGGAGGGTACAATGAGCAGTTCTTC
TRBJ2-5,TRBV29-1,TRBD2,NA,CSVPGLAGEETQYF,TGCAGCGTTCCTGGACTAGCGGGAGAAGAGACCCAGTACTTC
TRBJ2-7,TRBV6-5,NA,NA,CASSYGGPAYEQYF,TGTGCCAGCAGTTACGGTGGCCCAGCCTACGAGCAGTACTTC
TRBJ1-1,TRBV5-1,NA,NA,CASSLRGQGGNTEAFF,TGCGCCAGCAGCTTACGCGGTCAGGGAGGGAACACTGAAGCTTTCTTT
TRBJ2-7,TRBV7-8,NA,NA,CASSLVGGPYEQYF,TGTGCCAGCAGCTTAGTGGGGGGACCCTACGAGCAGTACTTC
TRBJ2-1,TRBV28,TRBD2,NA,CASGGTSGGYNEQFF,TGTGCCAGCGGAGGGACTAGCGGGGGCTACAATGAGCAGTTCTTC
TRBJ2-1,TRBV7-8,TRBD2,NA,CASSLAPSPGTRFGLNEQFF,TGTGCCAGCAGCTTAGCGCCGAGTCCCGGGACTAGGTTCGGTCTCAATGAGCAGTTCTTC
TRBJ2-7,TRBV28,TRBD1,NA,CASSSNRDRGEQYF,TGTGCCAGCAGCTCGAACCGGGACAGGGGTGAGCAGTACTTC
TRBJ2-3,TRBV6-4,NA,NA,CASSDLTPGSKQYF,TGTGCCAGCAGTGACTTAACCCCGGGATCTAAGCAGTATTTT
TRBJ1-2,TRBV29-1,TRBD1,once,CSGSFGTGNGYTF,TGCAGCGGTAGCTTCGGGACAGGGAATGGCTACACCTTC
TRBJ2-5,TRBV2,NA,NA,CATGRYQETQYF,TGTGCCACCGGCAGGTACCAAGAGACCCAGTACTTC
TRBJ1-3,TRBV9,NA,NA,CASSARDRRGTIYF,TGTGCCAGCAGCGCCCGGGACCGGCGGGGCACCATATATTTT
TRBJ2-1,TRBV7-6,TRBD2,NA,CASSLRTSGGSSYNEQFF,TGTGCCAGCAGCTTACGGACTAGCGGGGGGAGCTCCTACAATGAGCAGTTCTTC
TRBJ1-3,TRBV5-1,NA,NA,CASSGKDGTYSGNTIYF,TGCGCCAGCAGCGGGAAGGACGGGACGTACTCTGGAAACACCATATATTTT
TRBJ1-2,TRBV5-4,NA,once,CASSQAKGRDGYTF,TGTGCCAGCAGCCAAGCGAAGGGGAGGGATGGCTACACCTTC
TRBJ2-2,TRBV27,NA,NA,CASSRPKNTGELFF,TGTGCCAGCAGTCGGCCCAAAAACACCGGGGAGCTGTTTTTT
TRBJ1-2,TRBV6-5,NA,NA,CASRAVTPYGYTF,TGTGCCAGCAGGGCAGTCACCCCCTATGGCTACACCTTC
TRBJ1-2,TRBV7-9,NA,once,CASSLDLTNYGYTF,TGTGCCAGCAGCTTAGACCTAACTAACTATGGCTACACCTTC
TRBJ2-6,TRBV6-5,NA,NA,CASKRGAGANVLTF,TGTGCCAGCAAAAGGGGGGCGGGGGCCAACGTCCTGACTTTC
TRBJ1-2,TRBV5-1,NA,once,CASSSAVGSHGYTF,TGCGCCAGCAGCTCCGCCGTGGGGAGTCATGGCTACACCTTC
TRBJ2-7,TRBV9,TRBD2,NA,CASSVARLAGVYEQYF,TGTGCCAGCAGCGTAGCACGACTAGCGGGAGTCTACGAGCAGTACTTC
TRBJ2-1,TRBV2,TRBD2,NA,CASRWTSAFF,TGTGCCAGCCGGTGGACTAGCGCGTTCTTC
TRBJ1-1,TRBV9,NA,once,CASKRLASGEAFF,TGTGCCAGCAAAAGGTTGGCCTCGGGTGAAGCTTTCTTT
TRBJ2-7,TRBV5-6,TRBD2,NA,CASSFKKTSGRNEQYF,TGTGCCAGCAGCTTCAAAAAGACTAGCGGGAGGAACGAGCAGTACTTC
TRBJ2-3,TRBV7-2,TRBD2,NA,CASSLWGLARWQDTQYF,TGTGCCAGCAGCTTATGGGGACTAGCGAGGTGGCAAGATACGCAGTATTTT
TRBJ1-1,TRBV18,NA,NA,CASSPPGSMNTEAFF,TGTGCCAGCTCACCGCCGGGCAGCATGAACACTGAAGCTTTCTTT
TRBJ1-2,TRBV28,TRBD1,NA,CASSFHLRRGPYGYTF,TGTGCCAGCAGTTTCCACCTGCGAAGGGGGCCCTATGGCTACACCTTC
TRBJ2-7,TRBV5-6,NA,NA,CASSLGGAFYEQYF,TGTGCCAGCAGCTTGGGCGGGGCCTTCTACGAGCAGTACTTC
TRBJ2-3,TRBV9,TRBD2,once,CASSERTSGTSTDTQYF,TGTGCCAGCAGCGAAAGGACTAGCGGGACCAGCACAGATACGCAGTATTTT
TRBJ1-2,TRBV7-2,NA,NA,CASTPGVSGFGGYTF,TGTGCCAGCACCCCCGGGGTCTCAGGGTTCGGTGGCTACACCTTC
TRBJ1-2,TRBV28,NA,NA,CASSFRHYGYTF,TGTGCCAGCAGTTTTCGGCACTATGGCTACACCTTC
TRBJ2-5,TRBV7-2,NA,NA,CASSQETQYF,TGTGCCAGTAGCCAAGAGACCCAGTACTTC
TRBJ2-4,TRBV27,NA,NA,CASSPPGGLQYF,TGTGCCAGCAGTCCACCCGGGGGGCTACAGTACTTC
TRBJ2-2,TRBV30,NA,NA,CAWSRAPELFF,TGTGCCTGGAGCAGGGCCCCGGAGCTGTTTTTT
TRBJ1-6,TRBV30,NA,NA,CAWRRAGNSPLHF,TGTGCCTGGAGGAGGGCAGGGAATTCACCCCTCCACTTT
TRBJ2-5,TRBV2,TRBD1,NA,CASSSRDRDQETQYF,TGTGCCAGCAGTTCTCGGGACAGGGACCAAGAGACCCAGTACTTC
TRBJ2-2,TRBV14,NA,NA,CASSHRGPINTGELFF,TGTGCCAGCAGCCACCGAGGACCAATAAACACCGGGGAGCTGTTTTTT
TRBJ1-5,TRBV10-2,NA,once,CASNRGLSNQPQHF,TGCGCCAGCAATAGGGGGTTAAGCAATCAGCCCCAGCATTTT
TRBJ1-2,TRBV2,TRBD1,once,CASSEGTGGYGYTF,TGTGCCAGCAGTGAGGGGACAGGGGGCTATGGCTACACCTTC
TRBJ1-1,TRBV21-1,NA,NA,CASSNSSSTGNTEAFF,TGTGCCAGCAGCAACTCATCGAGTACGGGGAACACTGAAGCTTTCTTT
TRBJ2-7,TRBV7-3,TRBD2,NA,CASSPGSGETYEQYF,TGTGCCAGCAGCCCTGGGAGCGGGGAAACCTACGAGCAGTACTTC
TRBJ2-5,TRBV4-3,TRBD1,NA,CASSLLGQYQETQYF,TGCGCCAGCAGCCTTCTGGGACAGTACCAAGAGACCCAGTACTTC
TRBJ1-1,TRBV7-9,NA,once,CASSLAGAGGNTEAFF,TGTGCCAGCAGCTTAGCGGGGGCCGGCGGGAACACTGAAGCTTTCTTT
TRBJ2-7,TRBV5-8,TRBD2,NA,CASRRTSGMTYEQYF,TGTGCCAGCAGACGGACTAGCGGGATGACCTACGAGCAGTACTTC
TRBJ1-4,TRBV27,TRBD1,NA,CASSPTGTGGEKLFF,TGTGCCAGCAGCCCGACCGGGACAGGGGGTGAAAAACTGTTTTTT
TRBJ2-1,TRBV14,TRBD2,NA,CASSELAGTYNEQFF,TGTGCCAGCAGCGAACTAGCGGGAACCTACAATGAGCAGTTCTTC
TRBJ2-1,TRBV2,TRBD2,NA,CASSWTSGSPEQFF,TGTGCCAGCAGTTGGACTAGCGGGAGTCCTGAGCAGTTCTTC
TRBJ2-3,TRBV6-6,TRBD1,NA,CASSPGTGKDTQYF,TGTGCCAGCAGTCCCGGGACAGGGAAAGATACGCAGTATTTT